This T cell receptor (beta chain) was profiled in a study of blood T cell repertoires in COVID-19. Study summary: The analysed material was cDNA or gDNA that came from T cells, B-cell-depleted T cells, or PBMCs.

CDR1 MNHEY and CDR2 SMNVEV come from the germline V gene (reference sequence). The V end lost 0 bases, the J end lost 4 bases, and 14 bases lay between the germline ends. The CDR3 covers 16 residues. Libraries were prepared by immunoSEQ multiplex PCR; TCRdb keeps only in-frame clonotypes and omits some of them. Among 180,000 or so clones listed, 80% to 90% were seen once. Input material: peripheral blood. This receptor was identified in a man in his sixties with acute or convalescent COVID-19. The V gene is TRBV27, the J gene TRBJ2-3; D is perhaps TRBD1 (5 bases). CDR3 sequence reads: CASSLSQGSVSDTQYF. CDR3 nucleotides: TGTGCCAGCAGTTTATCCCAGGGATCTGTATCAGATACGCAGTATTTT.